The sequence of this TCR beta chain was determined in a study of cytomegalovirus exposure and HLA in healthy donors. Study findings and constraints: Cytomegalovirus-associated TCR beta chains were listed, numbering 164.

Per the germline V gene, CDR1 is SNHLY and CDR2 is FYNNEI. The CDR3 loop spans 15 amino acids. The V gene lost 6 bases and the J gene lost 5 bases, with 16 bases spanning the gap. Measured with immunoSEQ multiplex PCR; TCRdb has only the in-frame clones, and not every one. Here the sample spans 150,000 to 200,000 clones, around nine tenths being singletons. With regard to this clone: What it binds is unknown.

The source of this sequence is a young man in good health and CMV-seropositive. This sequence joins TRBV2 and TRBJ2-2; D is perhaps TRBD1 (5 bases). The source material was PBMCs. CDR3 DNA sequence: TGTGCCAGCAGCGCAGGGCAGGTAACAACCGGGGAGCTGTTTTTT. It encodes CASSAGQVTTGELFF.